This T cell receptor (beta chain) was captured by sequencing in a study of cytomegalovirus exposure and HLA in healthy donors. Primers for the PCR totalled 60 Vbeta and 13 Jbeta. Only in-frame clones appear in the TCRdb table, and some are missing; sequencing was by immunoSEQ multiplex PCR. Seen here are around 190,000 clones, nearly 80% observed once, and the top ten hold 2.9%. CDR1 and CDR2 (germline): SGHDN, FVKESK. This CDR3 region has 13 residues. V lost 6 bases to trimming and J lost 6 bases; unmatched junction nucleotides: 4. The sequencing sample was made of PBMCs. This receptor was identified in a female donor in good health and CMV-seronegative. The chain uses TRBV14 and TRBJ2-7; 11 nucleotides line up with TRBD1. The CDR3 is CASSLGTGGEQYF. CDR3 nucleotides: TGTGCCAGCAGTCTTGGGACAGGGGGCGAGCAGTACTTC.